This T cell receptor beta chain was identified during a study of Ad26.COV2.S vaccination and SARS-CoV-2 variants. Study-level information: Trial arm assignment for the donor was COV1001 Ad26.COV2.S.

Some clones are missing from TCRdb's copy, which holds only in-frame ones; the method was immunoSEQ multiplex PCR. This table holds 380,000 or so clones, around 88% found once. The CDR3 runs 16 residues. Germline V lookup: CDR1 MGHRA, CDR2 YSYEKL. V dropped 4 bases and J dropped 3; count of bases not matched to a gene: 6. Treatment meaning: some 20 received Ad26.COV2.S at low or high dose, single or two shots; roughly five received placebo; per-sample allocation not given. Collection of samples fell on day 63 after the first vaccine or placebo injection. The V gene is TRBV4-1, the J gene TRBJ1-3; 10 nucleotides line up with TRBD1. The material sequenced was peripheral blood, taken in a trial of Ad26.COV2.S vaccine versus placebo. This TCR came from a person aged 18-60 years who received the Ad26.COV2.S COVID-19 vaccine or a placebo. CDR3 sequence: CASSPGQGIIGNTIYF. The CDR3 nucleotides are TGCGCCAGCAGCCCGGGACAGGGGATAATTGGAAACACCATATATTTT.